This T cell receptor (beta chain) emerged from a study of Ad26.COV2.S vaccination and SARS-CoV-2 variants. Profiled with immunoSEQ multiplex PCR; TCRdb holds only in-frame clones, not every one. The data hold some 350,000 clones, with around 92% observed a single time. Trimming removed 6 bases from V and 6 bases from J, with 11 bases in between. Germline CDR1 and CDR2: SNHLY and FYNNEI. The CDR3 is made up of 12 amino acids. This clone was observed once. This material consisted of peripheral blood, taken after recovery from COVID-19. The chain combines TRBV2 with TRBJ1-2; the D gene is possibly TRBD1 (5 bases). The sequence came from a human donor who had recovered from COVID-19. The CDR3 nucleotides read TGTGCCAGCAGGGGGGACGTACATGGCTACACCTTC. This sequence encodes CASRGDVHGYTF.